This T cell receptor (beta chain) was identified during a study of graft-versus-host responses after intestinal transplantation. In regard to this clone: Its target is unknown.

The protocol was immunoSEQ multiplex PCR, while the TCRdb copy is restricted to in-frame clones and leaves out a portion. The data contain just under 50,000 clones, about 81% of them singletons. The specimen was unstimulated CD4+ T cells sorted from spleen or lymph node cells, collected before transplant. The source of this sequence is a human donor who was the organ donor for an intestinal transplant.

Written as DNA, the CDR3 is TGTGCCAGCAGCTTAGGGCTAGCGAGCGATGAGCAGTTCTTC. Amino acid sequence: CASSLGLASDEQFF. V is TRBV7-2 and J is TRBJ2-1, with D tentatively TRBD2 (6 bases). Germline V gene data show CDR1 as SGHTA and CDR2 as FQGNSA. This CDR3 has 14 residues. V gave up 1 base and J gave up 8 bases, with 12 bases separating them.